This T cell receptor beta chain was documented in a study of blood T cell repertoires in COVID-19. Study details: Collection of acute and convalescent COVID-19 samples took place in the United States, Italy and Spain. The analysed material was cDNA or gDNA that came from T cells, B-cell-depleted T cells, or PBMCs.

This clone was recorded only once. Under the authors' procedure: Estimation of nucleated cell counts was performed using reference gene primer amplification. Only in-frame clones appear in the TCRdb table, and some are missing; sequencing was by immunoSEQ multiplex PCR. The V and J calls and clone size are taken from that table; D and trimming were inferred from the DNA. The sample lists fewer than 150,000 clones, about 86% occurring once. The germline V and J ends were trimmed by 2 bases and 5 bases, with 9 bases remaining between them. This CDR3 spans 13 amino acids. The genes are TRBV12-3 or TRBV12-4 and TRBJ1-1; no firm D call. The TCR comes from a woman aged 35 to 49 with acute or convalescent COVID-19. Sequencing was carried out using peripheral blood. For the CDR3, the DNA is TGTGCCAGCAGTTTATCCCCACAGACTGAAGCTTTCTTT. It specifies CASSLSPQTEAFF.